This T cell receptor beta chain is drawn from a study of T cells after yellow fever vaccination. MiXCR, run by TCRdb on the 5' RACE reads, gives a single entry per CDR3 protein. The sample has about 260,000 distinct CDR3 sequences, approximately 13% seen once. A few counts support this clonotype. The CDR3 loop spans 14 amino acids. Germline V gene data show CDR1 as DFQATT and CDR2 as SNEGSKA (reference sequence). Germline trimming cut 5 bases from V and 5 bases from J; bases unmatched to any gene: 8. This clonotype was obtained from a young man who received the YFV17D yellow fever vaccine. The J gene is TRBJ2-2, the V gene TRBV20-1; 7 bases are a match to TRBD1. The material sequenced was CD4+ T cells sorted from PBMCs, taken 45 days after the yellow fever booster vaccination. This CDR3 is CSAVQGSSTGELFF. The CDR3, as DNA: TGCAGTGCTGTACAGGGGTCTTCGACCGGGGAGCTGTTTTTT.